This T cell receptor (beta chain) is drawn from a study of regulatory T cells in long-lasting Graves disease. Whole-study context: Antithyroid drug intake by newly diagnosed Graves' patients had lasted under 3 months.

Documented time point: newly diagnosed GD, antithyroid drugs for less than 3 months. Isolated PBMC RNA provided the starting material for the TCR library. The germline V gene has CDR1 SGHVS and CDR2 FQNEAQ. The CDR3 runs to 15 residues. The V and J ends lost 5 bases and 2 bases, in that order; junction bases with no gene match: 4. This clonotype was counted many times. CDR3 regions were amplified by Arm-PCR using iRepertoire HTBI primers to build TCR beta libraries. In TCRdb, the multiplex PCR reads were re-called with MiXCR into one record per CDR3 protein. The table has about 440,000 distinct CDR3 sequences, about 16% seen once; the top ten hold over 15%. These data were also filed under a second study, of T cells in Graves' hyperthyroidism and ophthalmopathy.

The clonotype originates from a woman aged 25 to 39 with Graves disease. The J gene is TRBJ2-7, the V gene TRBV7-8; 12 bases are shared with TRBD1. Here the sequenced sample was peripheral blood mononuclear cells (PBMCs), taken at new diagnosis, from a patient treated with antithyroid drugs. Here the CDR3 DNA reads TGTGCCAGCAGCGGGGGACAGGGGGCGACCTACGAGCAGTACTTC. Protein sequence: CASSGGQGATYEQYF.